Each of the 8 T cell receptor beta chains below was sequenced from the same sample in a study of graft-versus-host responses after intestinal transplantation. Here immunoSEQ multiplex PCR was the method, and the copy in TCRdb shows in-frame clones only, minus some. Of 90,000 to 120,000 clones listed, about 91% are singletons. These receptors' antigens are unknown. The sample was unstimulated CD4+ T cells sorted from spleen or lymph node cells, taken before transplant. These receptors were collected from a human donor who was the organ donor for an intestinal transplant.

This clone was seen a single time. The chain couples TRBV7-2 to TRBJ2-7; 14 bases are a match to TRBD2. This CDR3 spans 17 amino acids. V lost 1 base and J lost 0; bases outside the gene matches: 2. Per germline, CDR1 SGHTA and CDR2 FQGNSA. The CDR3 DNA sequence: TGTGCCAGCAGCTTAGGACTAGCGGGAGGGAGCTCCTACGAGCAGTACTTC. This codes for CASSLGLAGGSSYEQYF.

This chain uses TRBV7-3 with TRBJ2-5, with D possibly being TRBD1 (6 bases). With 0 bases removed from V and 2 bases from J, the gap between germline ends came to 13 bases. The CDR3 has 16 residues. Per germline, CDR1 SGHTA and CDR2 FQGTGA. In DNA, the CDR3 is TGTGCCAGCAGCTTAACGGGGGCGCGGAAGCAAGAGACCCAGTACTTC. The encoded protein is CASSLTGARKQETQYF.

The chain is built from TRBV11-3 and TRBJ2-5; TRBD1 or TRBD2 may be the D gene (5 bases each). Matching the DNA end better, TRBJ2-7 makes the J call doubtful. Germline CDR1 and CDR2: SGHNT and YENEEA. The CDR3 loop spans 13 amino acids. DNA for the CDR3: TGTGCCAGCAGCTACGGCTTGGGGGACGAGCAGTACTTC. It is translated as CASSYGLGDEQYF.

The chain joins TRBV27 to TRBJ1-2; no reliable D call. The ends were cut back, 3 bases at V and 2 bases at J, with 7 bases in the middle. The CDR3 has 13 amino acids. Per the germline V gene, CDR1 is MNHEY and CDR2 is SMNVEV (reference sequence). The CDR3 loop reads CASSLGRNYGYTF. CDR3 DNA: TGTGCCAGCAGTTTGGGCAGAAACTATGGCTACACCTTC.

The chain carries TRBV5-6 and TRBJ1-6; D remains unclear. This CDR3 contains 14 residues. Germline CDR1 and CDR2: SGHDT and YYEEEE. V dropped 0 bases and J dropped 10 bases, with 11 bases sitting between them. Written as DNA, the CDR3 is TGTGCCAGCAGCTTGGTGTGGTCGTGGTCACCCCTCCACTTT. Residues: CASSLVWSWSPLHF.

This chain links TRBV5-1 with TRBJ1-1, with D hard to call. Trimming took 5 bases from V and 0 from J, leaving 2 bases between them. CDR1 and CDR2 from the germline V gene are SGHRS and YFSETQ. The CDR3 spans 11 residues. DNA for the CDR3: TGCGCCAGCAGTATGAACACTGAAGCTTTCTTT. It is translated as CASSMNTEAFF.

The chain carries TRBV5-1 and TRBJ2-7; 10 bases map to TRBD1. Germline V gene data show CDR1 as SGHRS and CDR2 as YFSETQ. Trimming took 0 bases from V and 3 from J; bases not matched to a gene: 3. This CDR3 region has 15 residues. The CDR3 DNA reads as TGCGCCAGCAGCTTGGCAGGGACAGGGGACTACGAGCAGTACTTC. Its translation: CASSLAGTGDYEQYF.

The chain joins TRBV28 to TRBJ1-1; D is uncertain. Germline loops: CDR1 MDHEN, CDR2 SYDVKM. The CDR3 is 13 amino acids. V shed 2 bases and J shed 1 base, with 5 bases lying between them. The CDR3 reads CASSLTPNTEAFF. For the CDR3, the DNA is TGTGCCAGCAGTTTAACACCGAACACTGAAGCTTTCTTT.